Following are 18 T cell receptor beta chains from one sample sequenced in a study of T cells in AML relapse after transplant. TCR alpha and beta chains were amplified from RNA by modified RACE PCR. TCRdb redid the calling of the PCR reads with MiXCR, one entry per CDR3 protein. The sample holds over a thousand distinct CDR3 sequences; approximately 6.9% are singletons and the top ten take 45% to 55%. Specimen: bone marrow, either the whole sample or a sorted T cell fraction (not recorded which), collected in complete remission. Every receptor here comes from a human donor who had a stem cell transplant for acute myeloid leukemia. The graft donor may be the source of some T cells.

This clonotype qualifies as medium-sized. The V and J genes are TRBV11-2 and TRBJ2-1, with D uncertain. The CDR3 is 14 amino acids. Germline V CDR1 and CDR2: SGHAT, FQNNGV. Trimming cost V 1 base and J 6 bases, with 10 bases left between them. This chain's CDR3 is CASSLVPAVNEQFF. The CDR3 bases are TGTGCCAGCAGCTTAGTGCCGGCCGTCAATGAGCAGTTCTTC.

By share, this clonotype counts as medium-sized. The rearrangement joins TRBV27 to TRBJ1-1, with a possible D match to TRBD1 (5 bases). This CDR3 region has 12 residues. Per germline, CDR1 MNHEY and CDR2 SMNVEV (reference sequence). V lost 7 bases and J 4 bases, leaving 10 bases between the germline ends. The CDR3 protein is CASMSGGTEAFF. The CDR3 nucleotides read TGTGCCAGCATGAGCGGGGGCACTGAAGCTTTCTTT.

This clonotype has only a few counts. The rearrangement links TRBV27 to TRBJ2-1; D gene unclear. The CDR3 extends over 12 amino acids. Germline V CDR1 and CDR2: MNHEY, SMNVEV (reference sequence). The V end lost 2 bases, the J end lost 7 bases, and 6 bases lay between the germline ends. The CDR3, as DNA: TGTGCCAGCAGTTTAGCTGGGAATGAGCAGTTCTTC. Translating gives CASSLAGNEQFF.

This clonotype was seen a handful of times. The J gene is TRBJ2-1, the V gene TRBV19; D not certain. Germline CDR1 LNHDA, CDR2 SQIVND (reference sequence). Trimming took off 0 bases at V and 8 bases at J, with 14 bases between the two ends. This CDR3 region has 15 residues. In DNA, the CDR3 is TGTGCCAGTAGTATAGATGGGCATGATGGGGATGAGCAGTTCTTC. The encoded protein is CASSIDGHDGDEQFF.

This clonotype was seen ten or more times. The chain joins TRBV7-2 to TRBJ2-3; D not resolved. This CDR3 has 15 amino acids. V was pared by 5 bases and J by 0 bases, with 12 bases between. The germline gives CDR1 SGHTA, CDR2 FQGNSA. CDR3 DNA: TGTGCCAGCAGCCTACCGGTCGCTAGCACAGATACGCAGTATTTT. Translated: CASSLPVASTDTQYF.

In its sample, this clonotype ranks as medium-sized. This chain uses TRBV10-3 with TRBJ2-1; TRBD2 agrees at 10 bases. V was clipped by 8 bases and J by 10 bases; unmatched bases: 11. The CDR3 is 14 residues long. Germline CDR1 ENHRY, CDR2 SYGVKD. In nucleotides, the CDR3 is TGTGCCATCGGACTAGCGGATTCAATGAGCGAGCAGTTCTTC. Its translation: CAIGLADSMSEQFF.

This clonotype ranks as medium-sized. The chain couples TRBV7-9 to TRBJ2-1; D not certain. Trimming cost V 5 bases and J 9 bases, with 14 bases left between them. Germline CDR1 reads SEHNR; CDR2 reads FQNEAQ (reference sequence). This CDR3 comprises 13 residues. CDR3 sequence reads: CASSPKDSAEQFF. CDR3 DNA sequence: TGTGCCAGCAGCCCCAAGGATTCGGCTGAGCAGTTCTTC.

This clonotype is medium-sized (0.01 to 0.1%) within its sample. The chain combines TRBV5-1 with TRBJ1-2, with TRBD1 as a possible D gene (5 bases). The CDR3 spans 13 residues. V lost 4 bases and J lost 9, with 16 bases in between. Germline lookup yields CDR1 SGHRS and CDR2 YFSETQ. The CDR3 region has the DNA TGCGCCAGCAGCACCGGGACTGGGGAAAGCTACACCTTC. As protein: CASSTGTGESYTF.

This clonotype counts as medium-sized. The rearrangement links TRBV18 to TRBJ2-1; D is ambiguous. The CDR3 extends over 14 amino acids. In germline, CDR1 is KGHSH, CDR2 LQKENI. V lost 3 bases and J lost 0, with 6 bases in between. The CDR3 sequence is CASSPLSSYNEQFF. CDR3 coding DNA: TGTGCCAGCTCACCCCTAAGCTCCTACAATGAGCAGTTCTTC. The full variable domain, its missing parts supplied by reference TRBV18 and TRBJ2-1, is NAGVMQNPRHLVRRRGQEARLRCSPMKGHSHVYWYRQLPEEGLKFMVYLQKENIIDESGMPKERFSAEFPKEGPSILRIQQVVRGDSAAYFCASSPLSSYNEQFFGPGTRLTVL.

This clonotype is medium-sized. The gene calls are TRBV20-1 and TRBJ2-2; no firm D call. V was trimmed by 1 base and J by 3 bases, leaving 12 bases between them. CDR1 is DFQATT and CDR2 is SNEGSKA in the germline V gene (reference sequence). The CDR3 runs to 15 residues. The DNA for the CDR3 is TGCAGTGCTAGAGCAGGCCTGGATTACACCGGGGAGCTGTTTTTT. It encodes CSARAGLDYTGELFF.

Relative to its sample, this clonotype is medium-sized. The chain carries TRBV25-1 and TRBJ2-1, with 12 nucleotides matching TRBD2. V shed 5 bases, J shed 4 bases, and the junction held 6 bases outside the gene matches. CDR1 and CDR2 from the germline V gene are MGHDK and SYGVNS. The CDR3 extends over 16 amino acids. CDR3 residues: CASSPPGLAGYNEQFF. CDR3 bases: TGTGCCAGCAGTCCACCGGGACTAGCGGGTTACAATGAGCAGTTCTTC.

Judged by abundance, this clonotype is medium-sized. The gene calls are TRBV7-2 and TRBJ2-1; the D gene is possibly TRBD2 (6 bases). CDR3 length equals 14 residues. The V and J ends lost 5 bases and 6 bases respectively, with 14 bases between them. The V gene's germline CDR1 is SGHTA and CDR2 FQGNSA. CDR3 bases: TGTGCCAGCAGCGGCCACCGGGACTCCAATGAGCAGTTCTTC. Translated, it gives CASSGHRDSNEQFF. Supplemented by reference TRBV7-2 and TRBJ2-1, the full variable domain reads GAGVSQSPSNKVTEKGKDVELRCDPISGHTALYWYRQSLGQGLEFLIYFQGNSAPDKSGLPSDRFSAERTGGSVSTLTIQRTQQEDSAVYLCASSGHRDSNEQFFGPGTRLTVL.

This clonotype was counted at least ten times. V and J are TRBV3-1 and TRBJ2-1; D is perhaps TRBD2 (5 bases). V was trimmed by 4 bases and J by 6 bases, leaving 13 bases between them. This CDR3 region has 14 residues. CDR1 and CDR2 (germline): LGHDT, YNNKEL (reference sequence). CDR3 amino acids: CASSLSGDLNEQFF. The DNA for the CDR3 is TGTGCCAGCAGCCTCAGCGGAGATCTCAATGAGCAGTTCTTC.

This clonotype rates as medium-sized (0.01 to 0.1%). The CDR3, as DNA: TGTGCCACCAGCAGAGAGGTTTCGAATGGATATGGCTACACCTTC. Translation: CATSREVSNGYGYTF. The chain carries TRBV15 and TRBJ1-2; D uncertain. The V end was cut by 0 bases, the J end by 5 bases, with 13 bases between. The V gene's germline CDR1 is LNHNV and CDR2 YYDKDF (reference sequence). The CDR3 extends over 15 amino acids.

This clonotype is classed as medium-sized. V gene TRBV15 combines with J gene TRBJ2-1; D perhaps matches TRBD1 (6 bases). CDR3 length: 15 amino acids. Germline V lookup: CDR1 LNHNV, CDR2 YYDKDF (reference sequence). Trimming stripped 1 base from V and 6 bases from J, with 13 bases between. This CDR3 is CATSRGGGYANEQFF. CDR3 DNA sequence: TGTGCCACCAGCAGAGGTGGGGGCTACGCCAATGAGCAGTTCTTC.

Within the sample, this clonotype is medium-sized. The V and J genes are TRBV29-1 and TRBJ2-7; 14 bases agree with TRBD2. J was trimmed by 2 bases and V by 4 bases; bases with no gene match: 7. The germline CDR1 and CDR2 sequences are SQVTM and ANQGSEA. CDR3 length equals 16 residues. This chain's CDR3 is CSVAYGTSGRTYEQYF. CDR3 DNA sequence: TGCAGCGTTGCATATGGGACTAGCGGGAGAACCTACGAGCAGTACTTC.

This clonotype is medium-sized. V and J are TRBV24-1 and TRBJ2-7; TRBD1 matches at 9 bases. The germline V gene encodes CDR1 KGHDR and CDR2 SFDVKD. V was pared by 4 bases and J by 6 bases, with 9 bases of the junction left unmatched. This CDR3 region has 15 residues. The CDR3 sequence is CATSDSGTGMGEQYF. The CDR3 nucleotides are TGTGCCACCAGTGACTCCGGGACAGGGATGGGCGAGCAGTACTTC.

This clonotype showed up many times. The chain carries TRBV30 and TRBJ1-2, with 10 bases that match TRBD1. Trimming at V came to 3 bases and at J to 8 bases, leaving 9 bases not matched to a gene. The CDR3 runs 14 residues. Germline values: CDR1 GTSNPN, CDR2 SVGIG (reference sequence). CDR3 bases: TGTGCCTGGAGCTCTGGGACAGGGGTATCGGGCTACACCTTC. It codes for CAWSSGTGVSGYTF.